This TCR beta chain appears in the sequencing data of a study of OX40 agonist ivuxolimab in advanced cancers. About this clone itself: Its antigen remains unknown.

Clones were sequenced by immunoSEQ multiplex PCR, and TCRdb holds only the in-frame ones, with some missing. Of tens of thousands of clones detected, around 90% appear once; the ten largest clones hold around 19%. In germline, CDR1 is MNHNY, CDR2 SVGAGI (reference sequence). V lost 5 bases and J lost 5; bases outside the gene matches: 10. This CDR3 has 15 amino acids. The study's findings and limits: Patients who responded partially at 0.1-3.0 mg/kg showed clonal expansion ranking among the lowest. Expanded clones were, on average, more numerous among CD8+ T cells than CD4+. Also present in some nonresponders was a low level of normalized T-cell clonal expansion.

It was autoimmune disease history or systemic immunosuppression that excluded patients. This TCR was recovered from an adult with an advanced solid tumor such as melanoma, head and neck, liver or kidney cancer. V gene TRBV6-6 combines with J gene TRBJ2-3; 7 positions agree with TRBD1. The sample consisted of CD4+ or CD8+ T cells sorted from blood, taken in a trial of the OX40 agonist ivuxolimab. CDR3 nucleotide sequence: TGTGCCAGCAGTCCAGATGACAGGGATGAAGATACGCAGTATTTT. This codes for CASSPDDRDEDTQYF.